This entry concerns a single TCR beta chain. These data are taken from a study of blood T cell repertoires in COVID-19. Study-level background: Researchers got acute and convalescent COVID-19 samples from the United States, Italy and Spain.

Original processing methods: The assay estimated nucleated cells by amplifying reference gene primers. Assay used: immunoSEQ multiplex PCR; TCRdb lists only in-frame clones, some missing. Clone size and V and J calls were adopted from that table, with D and trimming inferred from the DNA. The sample has about 130,000 clones; 88% are singletons. V lost 5 bases and J 6 bases, leaving 11 bases between the germline ends. The CDR3 has 14 amino acids. Germline V CDR1 and CDR2: MNHEY, SVGAGI. The receptor was derived from a woman of 80 years or more with acute or convalescent COVID-19. The V gene is TRBV6-5, the J gene TRBJ1-6, with D possibly TRBD1 on 6 matching bases. Material: peripheral blood. The CDR3 is CASSNTGSNSPLHF. Here the CDR3 DNA reads TGTGCCAGCAGTAACACAGGGAGTAATTCACCCCTCCACTTT.